The clone carrying this T cell receptor beta chain was observed a few times. Noted time point: blood at routine non-recurrence follow-up after resection. These data come from a study of spatial heterogeneity in lung cancer. Each CDR3 protein gets one entry after TCRdb re-called the 5' RACE reads with MiXCR. The sample records about 47,000 distinct CDR3 sequences, about 10% being singletons. The CDR3 covers 12 residues. The V end lost 6 bases, the J end lost 0 bases, and 4 bases lay between the germline ends. The V call is TRBV12-3 or TRBV12-4, the J call TRBJ2-3; D gene uncertain. The input for sequencing was PBMCs, taken at follow-up. The source of this sequence is a male donor with early-stage non-small cell lung cancer. This chain's CDR3 is CASSASTDTQYF. CDR3 nucleotides: TGTGCCAGCAGCGCCAGCACAGATACGCAGTATTTT.